This T cell receptor (beta chain) was found in a study of Graves' ophthalmopathy and Graves' hyperthyroidism. In its sample, this clonotype was seen a few times. V shed 1 base and J shed 2 bases, with 23 bases lying between them. CDR1 is SEHNR, CDR2 FQNEAQ, per germline (reference sequence). The CDR3 has 19 amino acids. Amplifying from RNA transcripts, the study obtained TCR beta CDR3 regions. Second-round multiplex PCR came after a first-round RT-PCR that employed HTBI primers. Each CDR3 protein gets one entry after TCRdb re-called the multiplex PCR reads with MiXCR. The profile shows 200,000 to 250,000 distinct CDR3 sequences, around 42% of them singletons. PBMCs were isolated from an approximately 10 ml sample of fresh peripheral blood.

The chain links TRBV7-9 to TRBJ1-1; no firm D call. The clonotype was recovered from an adult man with Graves' ophthalmopathy. The sample was peripheral blood. CDR3 loop: CASSLEAWGSEGSNTEAFF. DNA for the CDR3: TGTGCCAGCAGCTTAGAGGCTTGGGGTTCCGAGGGAAGCAACACTGAAGCTTTCTTT.